The rows below give T cell receptor beta chains drawn from one sample of a study of shared clonotypes between healthy human individuals. Data came from immunoSEQ multiplex PCR; TCRdb stores just in-frame clones and leaves some out. The top ten hold roughly 1.7% of the sample, which has roughly 700,000 clones, 74% seen once. Sequencing input: memory CD4+ T cells sorted from blood. These receptor sequences come from a woman in her twenties or thirties in good health. CDR3s include the opening cysteine and the closing phenylalanine or tryptophan. Fields, in order: clone size, J gene, V gene, D gene, CDR3 DNA, CDR3 protein. The D gene is left open where the match is weak. Size is omitted from some rows. Given values are once, few, many or a class for expanded clones.

size: .
J: TRBJ1-2
V: TRBV6-4
D: TRBD1
DNA: TGTGCCAGCAGTGACCTAAGGGGGCAGTATGGCTACACCTTC
CDR3: CASSDLRGQYGYTF

size: .
J: TRBJ2-7
V: TRBV5-1
D: TRBD2
DNA: TGCGCCAGCAGCTCCGGGACTAGCGGCTTAGAGCAGTACTTC
CDR3: CASSSGTSGLEQYF

size: many
J: TRBJ2-7
V: TRBV6-6
D: TRBD2
DNA: TGTGCCAGCAGTCCCCATAGCGGGAGGAGCTCCTACGAGCAGTACTTC
CDR3: CASSPHSGRSSYEQYF

size: .
J: TRBJ2-1
V: TRBV5-4
D: TRBD2
DNA: TGTGCCAGCAGCCCGACCCTAGCGGAGACTATCCATGAGCAGTTCTTC
CDR3: CASSPTLAETIHEQFF

size: .
J: TRBJ2-7
V: TRBV25-1
D: TRBD2
DNA: TGTGCCACCACGGGACTAGCGGGATCCGAGCAGTACTTC
CDR3: CATTGLAGSEQYF

size: .
J: TRBJ2-1
V: TRBV28
D: .
DNA: TGTGCCAGCAGTTTTAGCAATCGGAATGAGCAGTTCTTC
CDR3: CASSFSNRNEQFF

size: .
J: TRBJ2-3
V: TRBV7-2
D: TRBD2
DNA: TGTGCCAGCAGCGTGGGAGCGGGGGGGGATACGCAGTATTTT
CDR3: CASSVGAGGDTQYF

size: .
J: TRBJ2-7
V: TRBV7-6
D: .
DNA: TGTGCCAGCAGCTCGACGGAGACAGGTGAGACCTACGAGCAGTACTTC
CDR3: CASSSTETGETYEQYF

size: .
J: TRBJ1-6
V: TRBV28
D: .
DNA: TGTGCCCATCGAGGTATAGGTTCACCCCTCCACTTT
CDR3: CAHRGIGSPLHF

size: .
J: TRBJ2-7
V: TRBV7-5
D: .
DNA: TGTGCCAGCAGCCCCTACATTGAGGAGCAGTACTTC
CDR3: CASSPYIEEQYF

size: .
J: TRBJ2-5
V: TRBV4-1
D: .
DNA: TGCGCCAGCAGCCAGGCAACAGGGGAGACCCAGTACTTC
CDR3: CASSQATGETQYF

size: .
J: TRBJ2-1
V: TRBV18
D: .
DNA: TGTGCCAGCTCACCGGGACATATCAATGAGCAGTTCTTC
CDR3: CASSPGHINEQFF

size: .
J: TRBJ2-1
V: TRBV6-1
D: .
DNA: TGTGCCAGCTGGAGACGGAGCTCCTACAATGAGCAGTTCTTC
CDR3: CASWRRSSYNEQFF

size: once
J: TRBJ1-2
V: TRBV19
D: TRBD1
DNA: TGTGCCAGTAGTATTGGCGGGACAGGACTTAACTATGGCTACACCTTC
CDR3: CASSIGGTGLNYGYTF

size: .
J: TRBJ1-1
V: TRBV29-1
D: .
DNA: TGCAGCGCCGGACGGGGGCCTGAAGCTTTCTTT
CDR3: CSAGRGPEAFF

size: .
J: TRBJ1-1
V: TRBV11-3
D: .
DNA: TGTGCCAGCAGCCCAGGGAGGGGCACTGAAGCTTTCTTT
CDR3: CASSPGRGTEAFF

size: .
J: TRBJ1-2
V: TRBV7-2
D: .
DNA: TGTGCCAGCACCCCATCACATGGCTACACCTTC
CDR3: CASTPSHGYTF

size: many
J: TRBJ2-7
V: TRBV5-1
D: TRBD1
DNA: TGCGCCAGCAGCTCCCGGACAGGGGCTATAGGCGAGCAGTACTTC
CDR3: CASSSRTGAIGEQYF

size: .
J: TRBJ2-7
V: TRBV5-4
D: TRBD2
DNA: TGTGCCAGCAGCTTGGGTCCCGGGACTAGATCCCACGAGCAGTACTTC
CDR3: CASSLGPGTRSHEQYF

size: .
J: TRBJ1-1
V: TRBV9
D: .
DNA: TGTGCCAGCAGCGTACGGTCCCAAGTTAACACTGAAGCTTTCTTT
CDR3: CASSVRSQVNTEAFF

size: .
J: TRBJ1-3
V: TRBV5-1
D: .
DNA: TGCGCCAGCAGCCCCCGGGACCCCACCAGCCACGCTGGAAACACCATATATTTT
CDR3: CASSPRDPTSHAGNTIYF

size: once
J: TRBJ2-1
V: TRBV5-4
D: TRBD2
DNA: TGTGCCAGCAGCTTGGGGGCCCTAGCGGGAGGCCTGAATGAGCAGTTCTTC
CDR3: CASSLGALAGGLNEQFF

size: .
J: TRBJ1-5
V: TRBV7-2
D: .
DNA: TGTGCCAGCAGCCCAAACACAGTGGCTAGCTTCCAGCCCCAGCATTTT
CDR3: CASSPNTVASFQPQHF

size: .
J: TRBJ2-5
V: TRBV19
D: TRBD1
DNA: TGTGCCAGTAGTCGACAGGGGTCACCACAAGAGACCCAGTACTTC
CDR3: CASSRQGSPQETQYF

size: .
J: TRBJ2-7
V: TRBV10-1
D: TRBD1
DNA: TGCGCCAGCAGTGGACAGGGGTACGAGCAGTACTTC
CDR3: CASSGQGYEQYF

size: .
J: TRBJ2-2
V: TRBV19
D: TRBD2
DNA: TGTGCCAGTAGTAAGGGACTAGCGGGAGCCGGGGAGCTGTTTTTT
CDR3: CASSKGLAGAGELFF

size: .
J: TRBJ2-7
V: TRBV5-4
D: TRBD2
DNA: TGTGCCAGCAGCGGAAGCGGGAGTGGGCAGTACTTC
CDR3: CASSGSGSGQYF

size: .
J: TRBJ2-7
V: TRBV19
D: .
DNA: TGTGCCAGTAGCGCGGTCGGGACCTACGAGCAGTACTTC
CDR3: CASSAVGTYEQYF

size: many
J: TRBJ1-4
V: TRBV28
D: .
DNA: TGTGCCAGCAGCTCGACCGCTGCAAAACTGTTTTTT
CDR3: CASSSTAAKLFF

size: .
J: TRBJ2-2
V: TRBV28
D: .
DNA: TGTGCCAGCAGTCAAACCGGTAGCGGAGTGGGGAACACCGGGGAGCTGTTTTTT
CDR3: CASSQTGSGVGNTGELFF

size: .
J: TRBJ1-2
V: TRBV6-1
D: .
DNA: TGTGCCAGCAGTGAAGCGTTAGGGGGAGATCGCCCTTATGGCTACACCTTC
CDR3: CASSEALGGDRPYGYTF

size: .
J: TRBJ2-7
V: TRBV18
D: TRBD1
DNA: TGTGCCAGCTCACCACTGGGACAGGGGAGACACGAGCAGTACTTC
CDR3: CASSPLGQGRHEQYF

size: .
J: TRBJ1-2
V: TRBV5-8
D: .
DNA: TGTGCCAGCAGTCCCGGGACACTAATCCAATACTGGGGCTACACCTTC
CDR3: CASSPGTLIQYWGYTF

size: .
J: TRBJ1-4
V: TRBV11-2
D: .
DNA: TGTGCCAGCAGCTTATTGGTTCATGAAAAACTGTTTTTT
CDR3: CASSLLVHEKLFF

size: .
J: TRBJ2-7
V: TRBV28
D: .
DNA: TGTGCCAGCAGTTTACGGGACGCCTACGAGCAGTACTTC
CDR3: CASSLRDAYEQYF

size: .
J: TRBJ2-5
V: TRBV29-1
D: TRBD1
DNA: TGCAGCGTTACCGACAGGGGAAGGGCCCAGTACTTC
CDR3: CSVTDRGRAQYF

size: .
J: TRBJ1-5
V: TRBV6-5
D: .
DNA: TGTGCCAGCAGTTACGACAGCAATCAGCCCCAGCATTTT
CDR3: CASSYDSNQPQHF

size: few
J: TRBJ2-5
V: TRBV7-8
D: .
DNA: TGTGCCAGCAGCCCAGTCCCAGCCTTAGAGACCCAGTACTTC
CDR3: CASSPVPALETQYF

size: .
J: TRBJ1-5
V: TRBV5-5
D: .
DNA: TGTGCCAGCAGCTTGGAAGGGGAAGGACCCCAGCATTTT
CDR3: CASSLEGEGPQHF

size: .
J: TRBJ2-3
V: TRBV2
D: .
DNA: TGTGCCAGCAGTGAACTAGGGATAAATCGAGATACGCAGTATTTT
CDR3: CASSELGINRDTQYF

size: many
J: TRBJ2-6
V: TRBV15
D: .
DNA: TGTGCCACCAGCAGAAACTACCCCGCAACAGGCTCTGGGGCCAACGTCCTGACTTTC
CDR3: CATSRNYPATGSGANVLTF

size: .
J: TRBJ1-4
V: TRBV28
D: .
DNA: TGTGCCAGCAGTTTCCCCGACACGACTAATGAAAAACTGTTTTTT
CDR3: CASSFPDTTNEKLFF

size: .
J: TRBJ1-3
V: TRBV5-1
D: .
DNA: TGCGCCAGCAGCACAGGTGGAAACACCATATATTTT
CDR3: CASSTGGNTIYF

size: .
J: TRBJ2-7
V: TRBV28
D: TRBD1
DNA: TGTGCCAGCGGCTTAAGGACAGGCTCCTACGAGCAGTACTTC
CDR3: CASGLRTGSYEQYF

size: .
J: TRBJ2-2
V: TRBV5-1
D: .
DNA: TGCGCCAGCAGCTTAGGGGCGCTGGGGGACACCGGGGAGCTGTTTTTT
CDR3: CASSLGALGDTGELFF

size: .
J: TRBJ1-2
V: TRBV28
D: .
DNA: TGTGCCAGATCGGACAGTATAGTCTCGAACTATGGCTACACCTTC
CDR3: CARSDSIVSNYGYTF

size: .
J: TRBJ1-5
V: TRBV7-2
D: TRBD1
DNA: TGTGCCAGCAGCTCCCGACAGGGGGAGAATCAGCCCCAGCATTTT
CDR3: CASSSRQGENQPQHF

size: .
J: TRBJ2-3
V: TRBV19
D: .
DNA: TGTGCCAGTAGGCCAGGCACTGACCTGAGCACAGATACGCAGTATTTT
CDR3: CASRPGTDLSTDTQYF

size: .
J: TRBJ2-7
V: TRBV27
D: .
DNA: TGTGCCAGCAGTTTTAGATACGGCGAGCAGTACTTC
CDR3: CASSFRYGEQYF

size: .
J: TRBJ2-7
V: TRBV13
D: TRBD2
DNA: TGTGCCAGCAGCTTAAATTTTCCGATGGGAGCGGGAGGCGAGCAGTACTTC
CDR3: CASSLNFPMGAGGEQYF